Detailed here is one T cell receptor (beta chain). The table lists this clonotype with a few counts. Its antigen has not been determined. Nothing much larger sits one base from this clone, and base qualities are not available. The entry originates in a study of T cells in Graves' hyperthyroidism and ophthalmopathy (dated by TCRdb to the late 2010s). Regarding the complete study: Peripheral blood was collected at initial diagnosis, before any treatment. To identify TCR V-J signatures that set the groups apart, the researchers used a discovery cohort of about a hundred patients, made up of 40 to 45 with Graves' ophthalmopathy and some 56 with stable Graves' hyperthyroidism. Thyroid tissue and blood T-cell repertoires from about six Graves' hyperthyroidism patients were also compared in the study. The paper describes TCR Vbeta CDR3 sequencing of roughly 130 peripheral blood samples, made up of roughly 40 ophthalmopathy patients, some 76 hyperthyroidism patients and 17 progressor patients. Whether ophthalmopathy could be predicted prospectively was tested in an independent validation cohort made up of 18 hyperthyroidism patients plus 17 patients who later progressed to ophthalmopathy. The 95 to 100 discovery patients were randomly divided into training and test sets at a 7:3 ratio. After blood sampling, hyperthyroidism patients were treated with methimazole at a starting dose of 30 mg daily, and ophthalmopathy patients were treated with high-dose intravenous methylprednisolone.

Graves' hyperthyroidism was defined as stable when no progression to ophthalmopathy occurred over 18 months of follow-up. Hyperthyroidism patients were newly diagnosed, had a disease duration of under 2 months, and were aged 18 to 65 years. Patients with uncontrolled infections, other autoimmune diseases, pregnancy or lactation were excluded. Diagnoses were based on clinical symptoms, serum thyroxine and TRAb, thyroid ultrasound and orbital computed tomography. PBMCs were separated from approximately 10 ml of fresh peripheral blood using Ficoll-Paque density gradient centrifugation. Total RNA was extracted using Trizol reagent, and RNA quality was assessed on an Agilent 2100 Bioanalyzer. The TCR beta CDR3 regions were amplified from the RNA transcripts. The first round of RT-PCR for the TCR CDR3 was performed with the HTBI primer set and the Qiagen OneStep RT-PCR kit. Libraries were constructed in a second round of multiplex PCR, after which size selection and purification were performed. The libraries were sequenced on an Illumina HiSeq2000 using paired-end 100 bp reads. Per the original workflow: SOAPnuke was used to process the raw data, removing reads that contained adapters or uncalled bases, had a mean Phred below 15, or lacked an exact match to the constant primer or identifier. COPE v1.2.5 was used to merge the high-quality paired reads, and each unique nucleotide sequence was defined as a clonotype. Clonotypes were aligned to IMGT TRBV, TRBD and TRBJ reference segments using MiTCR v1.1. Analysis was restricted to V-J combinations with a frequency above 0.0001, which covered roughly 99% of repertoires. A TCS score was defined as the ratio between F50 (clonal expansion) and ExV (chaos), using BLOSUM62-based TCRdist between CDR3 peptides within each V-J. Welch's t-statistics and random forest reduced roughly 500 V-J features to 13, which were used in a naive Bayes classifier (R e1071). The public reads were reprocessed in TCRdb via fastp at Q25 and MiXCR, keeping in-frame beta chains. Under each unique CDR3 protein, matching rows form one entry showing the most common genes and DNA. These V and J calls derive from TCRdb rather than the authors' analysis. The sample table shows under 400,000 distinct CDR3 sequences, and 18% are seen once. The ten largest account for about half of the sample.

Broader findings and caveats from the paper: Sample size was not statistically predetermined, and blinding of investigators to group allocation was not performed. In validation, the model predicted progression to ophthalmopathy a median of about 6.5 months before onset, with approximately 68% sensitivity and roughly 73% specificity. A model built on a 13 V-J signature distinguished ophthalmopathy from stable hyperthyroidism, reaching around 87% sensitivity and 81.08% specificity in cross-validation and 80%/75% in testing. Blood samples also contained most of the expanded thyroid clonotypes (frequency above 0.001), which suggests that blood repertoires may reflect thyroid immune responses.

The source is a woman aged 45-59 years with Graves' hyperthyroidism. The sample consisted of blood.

The CDR3 has the sequence CASSKDRYQETQYF. At the DNA level, the sequence is TGTGCCAGCAGCAAAGACAGGTACCAAGAGACCCAGTACTTC. The chain couples TRBV5-6 to TRBJ2-5; matching of 6 bases hints at TRBD1 as the D gene. V is shortened by 4 bases, J by 0 bases, and the region joining them spans 10 bases. Per the germline V gene, SGHDT is the CDR1 and YYEEEE is the CDR2. Measured from the cysteine to the phenylalanine, the CDR3 is 14 residues long. The retained sequence is limited to the CDR3, 42 bases, with the frame set at the first base.